Listed below are T cell receptor beta chains from one sample, sequenced in a study of shared clonotypes between healthy human individuals. Using immunoSEQ multiplex PCR, the repertoire was profiled, and TCRdb retains in-frame clones only, with some absent. The sample records more than 2,000,000 clones, approximately 92% being singletons. Sequencing used naive CD4+ T cells sorted from blood. The receptors here all came from a man younger than 35 in good health. Each CDR3 is given with its conserved first and last residue. A D gene is named only where the DNA matches it firmly. Only part of the rows carry a size: once, few, many, or a class if the clone is expanded.

len | j_gene | v_gene | abundance | d_gene | CDR3nt | CDR3aa
14 | TRBJ1-6 | TRBV30 | . | TRBD1 | TGTGCCTGGAGGCGGGGACAGGGAAATTCACCCCTCCACTTT | CAWRRGQGNSPLHF
15 | TRBJ1-2 | TRBV6-5 | once | . | TGTGCCAGCAGCCCATTTCGGGGGGAGGTGTATGGCTACACCTTC | CASSPFRGEVYGYTF
12 | TRBJ1-2 | TRBV7-9 | . | TRBD1 | TGTGCCAGCGGGACAGTGGGCTATGGCTACACCTTC | CASGTVGYGYTF
13 | TRBJ2-3 | TRBV5-4 | . | TRBD1 | TGTGCCAGCAGGGGACAGGGGCAGGATACGCAGTATTTT | CASRGQGQDTQYF
14 | TRBJ1-2 | TRBV6-5 | . | TRBD1 | TGTGCCAGCAGTAACTCAGGGGGATACTATGGCTACACCTTC | CASSNSGGYYGYTF
12 | TRBJ1-2 | TRBV27 | . | . | TGTGCCAGCAGAGCAGTCGGGAAGGCGGAAACCTTC | CASRAVGKAETF
15 | TRBJ2-1 | TRBV5-6 | . | . | TGTGCCAGCAGCTCTGGGACGGGAAACTACAATGAGCAGTTCTTC | CASSSGTGNYNEQFF
15 | TRBJ2-7 | TRBV19 | . | TRBD1 | TGTGCCAGTAGTCAGCCGGGACAGGGGGCCCACGAGCAGTACTTC | CASSQPGQGAHEQYF
16 | TRBJ2-5 | TRBV6-5 | . | TRBD2 | TGTGCCAGCAGTTACTCGGGAGGGAAGTACCAAGAGACCCAGTACTTC | CASSYSGGKYQETQYF
15 | TRBJ2-5 | TRBV10-3 | . | TRBD2 | TGTGCCATCAAGGCGGGAGGGGTTGAAGGAGAGACCCAGTACTTC | CAIKAGGVEGETQYF
14 | TRBJ2-7 | TRBV7-6 | . | TRBD1 | TGTGCCAGCAGCTCTGACAGGGTGGGCTACGAGCAGTACTTC | CASSSDRVGYEQYF
16 | TRBJ2-7 | TRBV6-1 | . | TRBD2 | TGTGCCAGCAGTGAAAGGGCGAGCGGGGGTCAGGGCGAGCAGTACTTC | CASSERASGGQGEQYF
16 | TRBJ2-5 | TRBV5-1 | . | TRBD2 | TGCGCCAGCAGCTTAGGACTAGCGGGAGGACAAGAGACCCAGTACTTC | CASSLGLAGGQETQYF
16 | TRBJ2-3 | TRBV7-2 | . | TRBD2 | TGTGCCAGCAGCTTATTGGCGGGAGGGCTCACAGATACGCAGTATTTT | CASSLLAGGLTDTQYF
15 | TRBJ2-1 | TRBV11-2 | . | . | TGTGCCAGCAGCCCAGCCGGGACTCCTACTAATGTGCAGTTCTTC | CASSPAGTPTNVQFF
15 | TRBJ2-2 | TRBV12-5 | . | . | TGTGCTAGTGCCAAAGGACTTCGGCCGCCCGGGGAGCTGTTTTTT | CASAKGLRPPGELFF
15 | TRBJ1-5 | TRBV7-8 | . | TRBD1 | TGTGCCAGCAGCGAGGGACAGTGGGGCAATCAGCCCCAGCATTTT | CASSEGQWGNQPQHF
14 | TRBJ1-3 | TRBV29-1 | . | TRBD1 | TGCAGCGTTGAATCGACAGGGGCTGGAAACACCATATATTTT | CSVESTGAGNTIYF
13 | TRBJ2-4 | TRBV7-2 | . | . | TGTGCCAGCAGCCGCGGCAGGGGTAACATTCAGTACTTC | CASSRGRGNIQYF
15 | TRBJ2-3 | TRBV2 | . | . | TGTGCCAGCAGTCCGGAGGGCTTCACCACAGATACGCAGTATTTT | CASSPEGFTTDTQYF
15 | TRBJ1-2 | TRBV11-2 | . | TRBD1 | TGTGCCAGCAGCTTAGATGGCAGGGGGGCCTATGGCTACACCTTC | CASSLDGRGAYGYTF
11 | TRBJ2-5 | TRBV18 | . | . | TGTGCCAGCCTGCTGCGGGAGACCCAGTACTTC | CASLLRETQYF
14 | TRBJ2-1 | TRBV2 | . | . | TGTGCCAGCAGTAGCGGGACATTCTACAATGAGCAGTTCTTC | CASSSGTFYNEQFF
13 | TRBJ1-2 | TRBV6-1 | . | TRBD1 | TGTGCCAGCAGTTTGACAGGGGGGTATGGCTACACCTTC | CASSLTGGYGYTF
15 | TRBJ2-7 | TRBV6-6 | . | . | TGTGCCAGCAGTCACAGCCGGGACGTCTCCTACGAGCAGTACTTC | CASSHSRDVSYEQYF
10 | TRBJ1-1 | TRBV29-1 | few | . | TGCAGCGTTGCAAGGACTGAAGCTTTCTTT | CSVARTEAFF
14 | TRBJ2-5 | TRBV7-9 | . | TRBD2 | TGTGCCAGCAGCTTAGCGCTAGCGGGAGAGACCCAGTACTTC | CASSLALAGETQYF
12 | TRBJ2-7 | TRBV10-3 | . | . | TGTGCCATCAGTAGGACTACCTACGAGCAGTACTTC | CAISRTTYEQYF